The 24 T cell receptor beta chains below all came from one sample that was sequenced in a study of response to subunit inactivated influenza vaccine. MiXCR was run by TCRdb on the RT-PCR reads, yielding one entry per CDR3 protein. Of 550,000 to 800,000 distinct CDR3 sequences listed, 14% were seen once; the top ten hold 6.5% to 8.5%. Sequences were derived from PBMCs from blood, sampled less than 15 days before vaccination. Source of these receptors: a man aged 50 to 59 who received an inactivated influenza vaccine.

This clonotype showed up just a few times. The J gene is TRBJ2-2, the V gene TRBV5-1; the D is unclear. The CDR3 spans 15 residues. Germline V gene sequence: CDR1 SGHRS, CDR2 YFSETQ. Trimming cost V 1 base and J 4 bases, with 11 bases left between them. CDR3 in amino acids: CASSLRRNPTGELFF. The CDR3 bases are TGCGCCAGCAGCTTGAGGCGGAACCCCACCGGGGAGCTGTTTTTT.

This clonotype was seen a handful of times. CDR3 DNA sequence: TGTGCCAGCAGTGCCCCCGGGGCGCGGCGAGCTTTCTTT. It is translated as CASSAPGARRAFF. The rearrangement uses TRBV28 and TRBJ1-1; tentatively, D is TRBD1 (5 bases). The CDR3 totals 13 residues. V was clipped by 5 bases and J by 10 bases, with 17 bases between them. Germline values: CDR1 MDHEN, CDR2 SYDVKM.

This sequence joins TRBV28 and TRBJ2-5, with 10 bases aligning to TRBD2. Germline CDR1 and CDR2: MDHEN and SYDVKM. This CDR3 comprises 14 residues. Unmatched junction bases numbered 2, after V lost 5 bases and J lost 2 bases. CDR3 in amino acids: CASSERGGQETQYF. CDR3 DNA sequence: TGTGCCAGCAGTGAGCGGGGGGGACAAGAGACCCAGTACTTC.

The chain recombines TRBV10-3 with TRBJ1-2; D not resolved. The CDR3 has 13 amino acids. The V end lost 2 bases, the J end lost 6 bases, and 10 bases lay between the germline ends. CDR1 ENHRY and CDR2 SYGVKD come from the germline V gene. The CDR3 here is CAISEGTDHGYTF. As DNA, the CDR3 is TGTGCCATCAGTGAGGGCACAGACCATGGCTACACCTTC.

This clonotype appeared many times. V and J are TRBV20-1 and TRBJ2-5, with D hard to call. Germline V gene sequence: CDR1 DFQATT, CDR2 SNEGSKA (reference sequence). The germline V and J ends were trimmed by 3 bases and 5 bases, with 10 bases remaining between them. The CDR3 covers 12 residues. The CDR3 region is CSASLDTETQYF. The DNA of the CDR3 is TGCAGTGCTAGTCTAGATACGGAGACCCAGTACTTC.

This clonotype has just a few counts. V gene TRBV12-3 or TRBV12-4 combines with J gene TRBJ2-5; D unclear. Trimming removed 6 bases from V and 2 bases from J, with 10 bases in between. This CDR3 has 13 residues. The chain's CDR3 is CASRTTEQETQYF. For the CDR3, the DNA is TGTGCCAGCAGGACGACGGAACAAGAGACCCAGTACTTC.

In this sample, this clonotype turned up a few times. V and J are TRBV5-1 and TRBJ1-4; 7 bases map to TRBD1. Germline-derived CDR1 and CDR2 are SGHRS and YFSETQ. Trimming took 4 bases from V and 6 from J; bases not matched to a gene: 3. The CDR3 totals 13 residues. The CDR3 reads CASSIRGYEKLFF. CDR3 nucleotides: TGCGCCAGCAGCATCAGGGGGTATGAAAAACTGTTTTTT.

In its sample, this clonotype was seen a few times. The V call is TRBV2, the J call TRBJ1-1; D is unresolved. Germline CDR1 SNHLY, CDR2 FYNNEI. This CDR3 spans 13 amino acids. V lost 4 bases and J lost 5, with 11 bases in between. The DNA of the CDR3 is TGTGCCAGCAGTGGTTTTGGAGGGACTGAAGCTTTCTTT. Translated: CASSGFGGTEAFF.

Only a few counts were recorded for this clonotype. The V and J genes are TRBV5-5 and TRBJ2-7; D uncertain. The length of the CDR3 is 12 residues. CDR1 and CDR2 from the germline V gene are SGHKS and YYEKEE (reference sequence). Trimming shortened V by 1 base and J by 4 bases, and 6 bases separated the two germline ends. Written as DNA, the CDR3 is TGTGCCAGCAGCTTGAGTCAGTACGAGCAGTACTTC. The encoded protein is CASSLSQYEQYF.

This clonotype occurred a few times. The genes are TRBV6-2 or TRBV6-3 and TRBJ2-2; D is possibly TRBD2 (5 bases). Trimming stripped 5 bases from V and 7 bases from J, with 11 bases between. Germline CDR1 MNHEY, CDR2 SVGEGT. The CDR3 totals 13 residues. In DNA, the CDR3 is TGTGCCAGCAGTCAACGACGGGACGGGGAGCTGTTTTTT. It translates to CASSQRRDGELFF.

This clonotype appeared a few times. The rearrangement uses TRBV12-3 or TRBV12-4 and TRBJ2-7; D is uncertain. This CDR3 has 14 residues. Trimming removed 5 bases at V and 0 bases at J, with 11 bases between. The DNA for the CDR3 is TGTGCCAGCAGTCGCTGGGGATCCTCCTACGAGCAGTACTTC. Protein product: CASSRWGSSYEQYF.

This clonotype was recorded many times. This chain's CDR3 is CASSLFHQGGATNEQFF. CDR3 sequence (DNA): TGTGCCAGCAGCTTATTTCATCAGGGGGGGGCCACGAATGAGCAGTTCTTC. The chain recombines TRBV7-2 with TRBJ2-1; possibly TRBD1 or TRBD2 for D (7 bases each). The CDR3 sequence is 17 residues long. V lost 2 bases to trimming and J lost 7 bases, with 21 bases between them. The germline gives CDR1 SGHTA, CDR2 FQGNSA.

This clonotype was seen a single time. The rearrangement uses TRBV20-1 and TRBJ2-7; no clear D. From germline, CDR1 is DFQATT and CDR2 SNEGSKA (reference sequence). CDR3 size: 15 residues. The V end lost 0 bases, the J end lost 3 bases, and 15 bases lay between the germline ends. The CDR3 DNA reads TGCAGTGCTAGAGACGGGCGAGGAAGAGTCTACGAGCAGTACTTC. It codes for CSARDGRGRVYEQYF.

This clonotype was counted at least ten times. The chain employs TRBV7-9 and TRBJ1-3; D is perhaps TRBD1 (6 bases). Germline V CDR1 and CDR2: SEHNR, FQNEAQ (reference sequence). Trimming left V 7 bases short and J 1 base short, with 11 bases between. The CDR3 runs to 14 residues. CDR3 sequence: CASTTTGSGNTIYF. The CDR3 DNA is TGTGCCAGCACCACTACAGGGTCTGGAAACACCATATATTTT.

This clonotype was observed a handful of times. V is TRBV12-3 or TRBV12-4 and J is TRBJ2-2; 10 bases are shared with TRBD2. Trimming took 4 bases from V and 7 from J; bases not matched to a gene: 6. This CDR3 has 15 residues. The CDR3 region is CASSWLAGEIGELFF. In nucleotides, the CDR3 is TGTGCCAGCAGTTGGCTAGCGGGAGAAATCGGGGAGCTGTTTTTT.

The J gene is TRBJ1-1, the V gene TRBV28; a possible D gene is TRBD1 (6 bases). The V end was cut by 3 bases, the J end by 6 bases, with 20 bases between. The length of the CDR3 is 16 residues. The germline V gene encodes CDR1 MDHEN and CDR2 SYDVKM. The CDR3 bases are TGTGCCAGCAGTTTGTACCTGATCGGGACAACCGCTGAAGCTTTCTTT. This encodes CASSLYLIGTTAEAFF.

The table lists this clonotype with a few counts. CDR3 nucleotide sequence: TGTGCCACCAGTGGTCCCGGGACAGGGAAAGAGACCCAGTACTTC. It codes for CATSGPGTGKETQYF. The chain joins TRBV24-1 to TRBJ2-5, with 9 positions matching TRBD1. With V trimmed by 5 bases and J by 3 bases, 6 bases remained unmatched. The CDR3 runs 15 residues. The germline V gene has CDR1 KGHDR and CDR2 SFDVKD.

This clonotype was picked up many times. The J gene is TRBJ2-1, the V gene TRBV9; 11 bases match TRBD2. The germline CDR1 and CDR2 sequences are SGDLS and YYNGEE. This CDR3 comprises 15 residues. V trimming: 2 bases; J trimming: 5 bases; junction bases outside the gene matches: 3. The CDR3 bases are TGTGCCAGCAGCGTGACTAGCGGGATAGACAATGAGCAGTTCTTC. Its translation: CASSVTSGIDNEQFF.

This clonotype has at least ten counts. This chain links TRBV12-3 or TRBV12-4 with TRBJ1-5; D might be TRBD1 (6 bases). Trimming left V 5 bases short and J 4 bases short, with 12 bases between. This CDR3 has 14 residues. CDR3 in amino acids: CASSPGAANQPQHF. The CDR3 region has the DNA TGTGCCAGCAGTCCGGGGGCAGCGAATCAGCCCCAGCATTTT.

There are many counts of this clonotype. The chain employs TRBV5-1 and TRBJ1-4; 9 bases fit TRBD1. Germline assignment: CDR1 SGHRS and CDR2 YFSETQ. CDR3 length equals 16 residues. Trimming took 4 bases from V and 1 from J; bases not matched to a gene: 5. CDR3 region: CASSEGQGVTNEKLFF. CDR3 nucleotide sequence: TGCGCCAGCAGCGAGGGACAGGGTGTAACTAATGAAAAACTGTTTTTT.

This clonotype showed up many times. The chain uses TRBV28 and TRBJ2-7; 7 positions match TRBD1. The V and J ends lost 6 bases and 2 bases, in that order; junction bases with no gene match: 7. The CDR3 consists of 14 residues. The germline V gene encodes CDR1 MDHEN and CDR2 SYDVKM. CDR3 loop: CASRRQGITYEQYF. As DNA, the CDR3 is TGTGCCAGCAGGCGACAGGGAATCACCTACGAGCAGTACTTC.

This clonotype has only a few counts. This chain uses TRBV6-1 with TRBJ1-4, with a weak D call TRBD1 (5 bases). The CDR3 sequence is 14 residues long. CDR1 is MNHNS and CDR2 is SASEGT in the germline V gene. Trimming removed 3 bases from V and 8 bases from J, with 13 bases in between. CDR3 in amino acids: CASSEPGRSEKLFF. CDR3 nucleotides: TGTGCCAGCAGTGAGCCAGGGCGCTCCGAAAAACTGTTTTTT.

There are many counts of this clonotype. This sequence joins TRBV14 and TRBJ2-1, with D perhaps assigned TRBD1 or TRBD2 (5 bases each). Germline V lookup: CDR1 SGHDN, CDR2 FVKESK. CDR3 length: 14 amino acids. V was clipped by 4 bases and J by 4 bases, with 11 bases between them. The CDR3 DNA is TGTGCCAGCAGCCCTGGGACGACGTACAATGAGCAGTTCTTC. This sequence encodes CASSPGTTYNEQFF.

There are a few counts of this clonotype. This chain connects TRBV9 to TRBJ1-1; no firm D call. The V gene lost 0 bases and the J gene lost 4 bases, with 10 bases spanning the gap. This CDR3 is built from 14 residues. Germline V gene sequence: CDR1 SGDLS, CDR2 YYNGEE. In DNA, the CDR3 is TGTGCCAGCAGCGTAGATGACGCGAGCACTGAAGCTTTCTTT. It translates to CASSVDDASTEAFF.